One and the same sample provided the 22 T cell receptor beta chains below, sequenced in a study of cytomegalovirus exposure and HLA in healthy donors. PCR primers comprised 60 Vbeta and 13 Jbeta primers. The protocol was immunoSEQ multiplex PCR, while the TCRdb copy is restricted to in-frame clones and leaves out a portion. The sample contains tens of thousands of clones, roughly 63% of which appear only once. Material for sequencing was PBMCs. Source of these receptors: a woman aged 45-60 years in good health and CMV-seropositive.

This clone was counted only a few times. The J gene is TRBJ2-7, the V gene TRBV5-6, with 10 bases matching TRBD1. V was clipped by 4 bases and J by 4 bases; unmatched bases: 14. This CDR3 has 17 amino acids. The germline gives CDR1 SGHDT, CDR2 YYEEEE. CDR3 in amino acids: CASSTTMSGTGVYEQYF. The CDR3 coding sequence is TGTGCCAGCAGCACAACAATGTCCGGGACAGGGGTATACGAGCAGTACTTC. Complete variable domain (other parts from reference TRBV5-6 and TRBJ2-7): DAGVTQSPTHLIKTRGQQVTLRCSPKSGHDTVSWYQQALGQGPQFIFQYYEEEERQRGNFPDRFSGHQFPNYSSELNVNALLLGDSALYLCASSTTMSGTGVYEQYFGPGTRLTVT.

Of note for this clone: The junction does not match germline at one end; this may be a read error. The CDR3, as DNA: TGTTCCAGCAGCTCCCTCACTGAAGCTTTCTTT. Its protein product is CSSSSLTEAFF. The chain links TRBV7-9 to TRBJ1-1, with D unresolved. CDR3 length: 11 amino acids. Germline CDR1 is SEHNR and CDR2 is FQNEAQ (reference sequence).

This chain connects TRBV28 to TRBJ1-2, with a possible D match to TRBD1 (6 bases). Germline V gene lookup returns CDR1 MDHEN and CDR2 SYDVKM. The V end lost 4 bases, the J end lost 7 bases, and 19 bases lay between the germline ends. The CDR3 runs 15 residues. The CDR3 loop is CASSSYRVGFGGYTF. DNA of the CDR3: TGTGCCAGCAGTTCCTACAGGGTGGGGTTTGGTGGCTACACCTTC.

This chain links TRBV6-5 with TRBJ2-2; no firm D call. The CDR3 runs to 15 residues. Germline lookup yields CDR1 MNHEY and CDR2 SVGAGI. V lost 5 bases and J 6 bases, leaving 16 bases between the germline ends. CDR3 region: CASSPQKVVPGELFF. CDR3 coding DNA: TGTGCCAGCAGTCCACAGAAGGTGGTACCCGGGGAGCTGTTTTTT.

This clone has more than one count but fewer than ten. This chain joins TRBV5-4 and TRBJ2-3, with D perhaps TRBD2 (5 bases). CDR3 length: 16 amino acids. Germline V gene sequence: CDR1 SGHNT, CDR2 YYREEE (reference sequence). Trimming shortened V by 0 bases and J by 4 bases, and 15 bases separated the two germline ends. CDR3 sequence (DNA): TGTGCCAGCAGCTTGGTTTTGGACTCCCTCTCAGATACGCAGTATTTT. This codes for CASSLVLDSLSDTQYF.

This clone was recorded only once. This chain connects TRBV6-5 to TRBJ2-5; D is ambiguous. Trimming removed 0 bases from V and 2 bases from J, with 7 bases in between. Germline V lookup: CDR1 MNHEY, CDR2 SVGAGI. There are 14 residues in the CDR3. CDR3 sequence reads: CASSYSRFQETQYF. CDR3 nucleotide sequence: TGTGCCAGCAGTTACTCGAGATTTCAAGAGACCCAGTACTTC.

This clone was recorded a few times. CDR3 DNA sequence: TGTGCCAGCACCACGGGGGACTCTCCCTACCCCCAAGAGACCCAGTACTTC. Its protein product is CASTTGDSPYPQETQYF. This sequence joins TRBV28 and TRBJ2-5; TRBD2 is a possible D gene (6 bases). CDR3 size: 17 residues. Trimming shortened V by 7 bases and J by 1 base, and 22 bases separated the two germline ends. Germline CDR1 and CDR2: MDHEN and SYDVKM. Combining the CDR3 with reference TRBV28 and TRBJ2-5 gives the whole variable domain DVKVTQSSRYLVKRTGEKVFLECVQDMDHENMFWYRQDPGLGLRLIYFSYDVKMKEKGDIPEGYSVSREKKERFSLILESASTNQTSMYLCASTTGDSPYPQETQYFGPGTRLLVL.

A few counts support this clone. The chain is built from TRBV5-1 and TRBJ2-3; 14 bases are a match to TRBD2. This CDR3 spans 18 amino acids. After removal of 0 bases from V and 2 bases from J, the junction contained 5 bases not matched to a gene. Germline CDR1 reads SGHRS; CDR2 reads YFSETQ. CDR3 region: CASSLAGGLAGATDTQYF. The CDR3 nucleotides read TGCGCCAGCAGCTTGGCCGGGGGACTAGCGGGGGCCACAGATACGCAGTATTTT. Full variable domain (remainder filled in from reference TRBV5-1 and TRBJ2-3): KAGVTQTPRYLIKTRGQQVTLSCSPISGHRSVSWYQQTPGQGLQFLFEYFSETQRNKGNFPGRFSGRQFSNSRSEMNVSTLELGDSALYLCASSLAGGLAGATDTQYFGPGTRLTVL.

The chain recombines TRBV5-1 with TRBJ2-5; 7 bases line up with TRBD1. In germline, CDR1 is SGHRS, CDR2 YFSETQ. V lost 4 bases and J lost 6; bases outside the gene matches: 12. The CDR3 runs 15 residues. CDR3 region: CASSIEQGFGQTQYF. As DNA, the CDR3 is TGCGCCAGCAGCATTGAACAGGGGTTCGGGCAGACCCAGTACTTC.

This sequence joins TRBV9 and TRBJ2-1, with D perhaps matching TRBD1 (7 bases). Germline V gene sequence: CDR1 SGDLS, CDR2 YYNGEE. The CDR3 runs 16 residues. Trimming cost V 4 bases and J 4 bases, with 18 bases left between them. CDR3 DNA: TGTGCCAGCAGCCGAACCAGGGGGGAGACTTACAATGAGCAGTTCTTC. This sequence encodes CASSRTRGETYNEQFF.

This clone has a handful of counts. The V call is TRBV10-2, the J call TRBJ2-5, with TRBD2 matching 8 bases. V trimming: 4 bases; J trimming: 6 bases; junction bases outside the gene matches: 7. The V gene's germline CDR1 is WSHSY and CDR2 SAAADI. The CDR3 spans 14 residues. Here the CDR3 reads CASSAPGGPQTQYF. The CDR3 nucleotides are TGCGCCAGCAGTGCGCCGGGGGGGCCTCAGACCCAGTACTTC.

The chain combines TRBV30 with TRBJ1-5; 12 bases fit TRBD1. The CDR3 runs 17 residues. Germline V lookup: CDR1 GTSNPN, CDR2 SVGIG (reference sequence). V lost 0 bases to trimming and J lost 7 bases; unmatched junction nucleotides: 10. DNA of the CDR3: TGTGCCTGGAGTGTAGTGTTCGGGACAGGGGGCGACCAGCCCCAGCATTTT. It translates to CAWSVVFGTGGDQPQHF.

In this sample, this clone turned up a few times. The chain is built from TRBV27 and TRBJ2-3, with 9 bases identical to TRBD2. Germline-derived CDR1 and CDR2 are MNHEY and SMNVEV (reference sequence). This CDR3 contains 16 residues. The ends lost 0 bases at V and 2 bases at J; junction bases unmatched: 3. CDR3 residues: CASSLSAGLATDTQYF. DNA for the CDR3: TGTGCCAGCAGTTTATCGGCGGGACTAGCCACAGATACGCAGTATTTT.

This clone was detected only a few times. The V call is TRBV28, the J call TRBJ2-3, with 9 bases that match TRBD2. The CDR3 has 16 amino acids. CDR1 is MDHEN and CDR2 is SYDVKM in the germline V gene. V lost 2 bases and J lost 5; bases outside the gene matches: 8. The CDR3 DNA sequence: TGTGCCAGCAGTTTAAGTTGGCGGGGGGGCGGAGATACGCAGTATTTT. Translated, it gives CASSLSWRGGGDTQYF. The complete variable domain, with remaining parts taken from reference TRBV28 and TRBJ2-3, reads DVKVTQSSRYLVKRTGEKVFLECVQDMDHENMFWYRQDPGLGLRLIYFSYDVKMKEKGDIPEGYSVSREKKERFSLILESASTNQTSMYLCASSLSWRGGGDTQYFGPGTRLTVL.

The V gene is TRBV6-1, the J gene TRBJ2-7, with 9 nucleotides matching TRBD1. J was trimmed by 2 bases and V by 0 bases; bases with no gene match: 8. Germline V CDR1 and CDR2: MNHNS, SASEGT. The CDR3 is 17 amino acids. Written as DNA, the CDR3 is TGTGCCAGCAGTGAAGCGCATGGACAGGGGTCCACCTACGAGCAGTACTTC. The encoded protein is CASSEAHGQGSTYEQYF.

CDR3 sequence reads: CASNRQGGIFYGYTF. CDR3 DNA: TGTGCCAGCAACCGACAGGGGGGAATATTCTATGGCTACACCTTC. The rearrangement uses TRBV9 and TRBJ1-2; 9 bases map to TRBD1. The V gene end was trimmed by 6 bases and the J gene end by 4 bases; junction bases not matched to a gene: 10. Germline CDR1 SGDLS, CDR2 YYNGEE. This CDR3 comprises 15 residues.

V usage is TRBV6-5 and J usage is TRBJ1-6, with 12 bases matching TRBD1. The CDR3 runs to 15 residues. J lost 9 bases, V lost 5 bases, and 5 bases had no gene match. Per germline, CDR1 MNHEY and CDR2 SVGAGI. In DNA form, the CDR3 reads TGTGCCAGCAGTCGGGGGGACAGGGGGCGTTCACCCCTCCACTTT. It yields the protein CASSRGDRGRSPLHF.

This rearrangement joins TRBV6-5 to TRBJ1-5; tentatively, D is TRBD1 (6 bases). Germline assignment: CDR1 MNHEY and CDR2 SVGAGI. This CDR3 is 13 amino acids long. Trimming left V 4 bases short and J 6 bases short, with 10 bases between. CDR3 in DNA: TGTGCCAGCAGTTCACAGGGAGCTCAGCCCCAGCATTTT. The encoded protein is CASSSQGAQPQHF.

The V call is TRBV28, the J call TRBJ1-4, with TRBD1 matching 9 bases. The germline V gene has CDR1 MDHEN and CDR2 SYDVKM. The CDR3 totals 15 residues. The V and J ends lost 2 bases and 10 bases, in that order; junction bases with no gene match: 8. CDR3 sequence (DNA): TGTGCCAGCAGTTTAGGCGAGACAGGGGGTAGAAAACTGTTTTTT. It specifies CASSLGETGGRKLFF.

The chain combines TRBV2 with TRBJ2-6; 8 positions agree with TRBD1. V was clipped by 1 base and J by 0 bases; unmatched bases: 8. Germline assignment: CDR1 SNHLY and CDR2 FYNNEI. This CDR3 has 19 residues. The DNA of the CDR3 is TGTGCCAGCAGTGAAGAGGAGGGGACAGGAAGCTCTGGGGCCAACGTCCTGACTTTC. Its translation: CASSEEEGTGSSGANVLTF. The full variable domain, its missing parts supplied by reference TRBV2 and TRBJ2-6, is EPEVTQTPSHQVTQMGQEVILRCVPISNHLYFYWYRQILGQKVEFLVSFYNNEISEKSEIFDDQFSVERPDGSNFTLKIRSTKLEDSAMYFCASSEEEGTGSSGANVLTFGAGSRLTVL.

J is TRBJ2-3 and V is TRBV29-1; D is perhaps TRBD2 (6 bases). V was pared by 3 bases and J by 0 bases, with 13 bases between. Germline V gene lookup returns CDR1 SQVTM and CDR2 ANQGSEA. This CDR3 comprises 15 residues. For the CDR3, the DNA is TGCAGCGTTGATGGGGGGTGGGGTAGCACAGATACGCAGTATTTT. This gives the protein CSVDGGWGSTDTQYF.

The table lists this clone with a few counts. The V and J genes are TRBV7-6 and TRBJ2-7; D possibly corresponds to TRBD2 (5 bases). V shed 1 base and J shed 2 bases, with 6 bases lying between them. The CDR3 has 13 residues. Germline lookup yields CDR1 SGHVS and CDR2 FNYEAQ. The CDR3 region is CASSLVTTYEQYF. The CDR3 nucleotides are TGTGCCAGCAGCTTAGTGACTACCTACGAGCAGTACTTC.